These T cell receptor beta chains were read from a single sample in a study of cytomegalovirus exposure and HLA in healthy donors. Profiling relied on immunoSEQ multiplex PCR, and the TCRdb table lists in-frame clones only, not all of them. Of about 140,000 clones in the sample, around 82% were seen once. Sequenced sample: PBMCs. The receptors were gathered from a man aged 45 to 65 in good health and CMV-seronegative. Both conserved end residues are trimmed from each CDR3.

v_call	cdr3_aa
TRBV18	ASSPPGVHDYGYT
TRBV5-1	ASSNQGGNTGELF
TRBV7-2	ASSPQPGQETQY
TRBV2	ASSDKGADNSPLH
TRBV11-3	ASSPEREGPERGYT
TRBV28	ASLRGGSPSYEQY
TRBV14	ASSQGLGGNQPQH
TRBV2	ASSDLAGGRTDTQY
TRBV27	ASSLNTGLDGYT
TRBV6-5	ASSTTGGVYGYT
TRBV6-1	ASSEGLVRSNIQY
TRBV14	ASSPLDGSSYEQY
TRBV7-9	ASSPGTSGVAKQF
TRBV30	AWTYGRGGELF
TRBV4-1	ASSQGQVVATQY
TRBV27	ASSRGQTSSYEQY
TRBV7-6	ASSPGQDTGELF
TRBV29-1	SVEDWKGRSGANVLT
TRBV4-1	ASSLERLGISEQY
TRBV28	ASSSPGMDGYT
TRBV7-9	ASSRQPHYGYT
TRBV30	AWTAGPGNTIY
TRBV19	ASRKQLSNQPQH
TRBV19	ASSIEPQRELGNTIY
TRBV5-4	ASSADREADTQY
TRBV2	ASSLGGRTDTQY
TRBV2	ATNPDAGNEQF
TRBV9	ASSASLDRVYGYT
TRBV2	ASKLQRRGGGEQY
TRBV28	ASSSPNQPQH
TRBV2	ASSVYSTEAF
TRBV7-9	ASRPGGEQETQY
TRBV5-1	ASSPGQGAEVISGYT
TRBV30	AWSASFYEQY
TRBV9	ASSMGQVPYEQY
TRBV7-9	ASSLSGGQGLTDTQY
TRBV4-2	ASSLGGTGPPGNTIY
TRBV7-9	ASSSYRGRGMVEAF
TRBV4-1	ASSQTGTSTDTQY
TRBV30	AWSPDRGNIQY
TRBV28	ASAQVGTEAF
TRBV18	ASSRATNEKLF
TRBV6-4	ASSSGGPDTQY
TRBV6-1	ASSGTDRGPPGAQH
TRBV29-1	SVVGAWGYT
TRBV19	ASSIDREGEQY
TRBV12-5	ASGTGTSGNQETQY
TRBV4-1	ASSHLGSSYEQY
TRBV2	ASTWGLAGGAPHRDTQY
TRBV28	ASSTSRRLHYGYT
TRBV18	ASSRLAASTDTQY
TRBV18	ASSPNVGRDAEQF
TRBV21-1	ASSKAPASGRFSYEQY
TRBV15	ATSRSRGEQY